This T cell receptor (beta chain) stems from a study of vaccination and CD4 T cells after COVID-19. About the study: Convalescent donors: six male, four female; seven Caucasian, two Asian, one multiracial, two Hispanic. Cultures serving as controls received a peptide pool (CEFX or HIV-1 Nef) or no peptide.

This clonotype came up a few times. Its antigen is not known. Regarding the study as a whole: The median SARS-CoV-2-reactive clonotype number increased from about 20 to 38, without statistical significance.

The CDR3 sequence is 14 residues long. Sequence data for DNA of cultured CD4+ T cells were generated by the Oncomine TCR Beta short-read assay. TCRdb reanalysed the PCR reads using MiXCR and keeps one entry per CDR3 protein. The sample lists thousands of distinct CDR3 sequences, about half occurring once. Documented treatment: roughly 10-day PBMC culture with coronavirus spike peptide pools or control peptides (ViraFEST assay). Harvesting of the unexposed donor's CD4+ T cells predated the COVID-19 pandemic (2011-2018). Expansion of antigen-specific T cells with peptide pools by ViraFEST preceded sequencing of TCRs.

The chain links TRBV21-1 to TRBJ2-7; TRBD1 was called by the table and not checked on the DNA. TRBV21-1 is listed as a pseudogene. Input material: CD4+ T cells from blood, cultured in vitro. The TCR sequence derives from a human donor in good health. The CDR3 DNA is TGTGCCAGCAGCAATTGTCAGGGGACCTACGAGCAGTACTTC. This encodes CASSNCQGTYEQYF.